The clone carrying this T cell receptor (beta chain) was counted at least ten times. The target antigen is unknown. This specimen belongs to a study of T cells in Graves' hyperthyroidism and ophthalmopathy. Whole-study findings and limits: Most clonotypes expanded in thyroid above 0.001 were likewise present in blood.

TCR beta CDR3 regions were amplified from RNA. The HTBI primer set was used in a first-round RT-PCR of the TCR CDR3. TCRdb reprocessed the multiplex PCR reads via MiXCR and lists one record per CDR3 protein. The sample includes 500,000 to 600,000 distinct CDR3 sequences, 40% to 55% of them seen just once. This CDR3 spans 14 amino acids. V gave up 3 bases and J gave up 2 bases, with 8 bases separating them. The germline V gene has CDR1 SGHTA and CDR2 FQGNSA. The sample comprised peripheral blood or thyroid tissue (not recorded which). This chain uses TRBV7-2 with TRBJ1-5; no clear D. The source of this sequence is an adult woman with Graves' disease, either hyperthyroidism or ophthalmopathy (not recorded which). The CDR3 DNA is TGTGCCAGCAGCTTCAACATGGGCAATCAGCCCCAGCATTTT. Amino acids: CASSFNMGNQPQHF.